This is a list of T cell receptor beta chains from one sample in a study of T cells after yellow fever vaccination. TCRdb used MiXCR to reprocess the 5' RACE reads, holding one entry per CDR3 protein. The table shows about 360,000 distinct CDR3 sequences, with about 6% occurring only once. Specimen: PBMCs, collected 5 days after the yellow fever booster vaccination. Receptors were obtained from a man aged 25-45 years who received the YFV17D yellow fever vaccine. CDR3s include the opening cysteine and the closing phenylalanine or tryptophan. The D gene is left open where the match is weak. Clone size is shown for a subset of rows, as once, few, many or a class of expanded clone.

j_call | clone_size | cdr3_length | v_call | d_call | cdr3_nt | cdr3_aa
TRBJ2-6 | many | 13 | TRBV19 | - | TGTGCCAGCAGTGTTACTGGGGCCAACGTCCTGACTTTC | CASSVTGANVLTF
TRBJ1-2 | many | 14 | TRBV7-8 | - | TGTGCCAGCAGACTCCAGGGTTTTGGAGATGGCTACACCTTC | CASRLQGFGDGYTF
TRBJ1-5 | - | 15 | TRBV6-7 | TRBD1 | TGTGCCAGCAGTCTAGGGACAGGGAACAATCAGCCCCAGCATTTT | CASSLGTGNNQPQHF
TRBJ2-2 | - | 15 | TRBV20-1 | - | TGCAGTGCTAAGGGTCCGTCCGAGAACACCGGGGAGCTGTTTTTT | CSAKGPSENTGELFF
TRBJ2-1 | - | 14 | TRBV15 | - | TGTGCCACCAGCAGAGATAGGGAGGTTGGTGAGCAGTTCTTC | CATSRDREVGEQFF
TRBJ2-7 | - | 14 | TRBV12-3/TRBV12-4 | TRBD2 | TGTGCCAGCCGGCGGTCGGGGGGGGGGCACGAGCAGTACTTC | CASRRSGGGHEQYF
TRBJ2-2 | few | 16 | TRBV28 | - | TGTGCCAGCAGAAACCTTCTGGACCTAAACACCGGGGAGCTGTTTTTT | CASRNLLDLNTGELFF
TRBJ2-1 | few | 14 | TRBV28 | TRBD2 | TGTGCCAGCAGTTTATTCGGGACTAGCAATGAGCAGTTCTTC | CASSLFGTSNEQFF
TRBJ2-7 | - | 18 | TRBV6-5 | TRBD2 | TGTGCCAGCAGTTACCGGACTAGCGGGAGGGCCGGCAGATACGAGCAGTACTTC | CASSYRTSGRAGRYEQYF
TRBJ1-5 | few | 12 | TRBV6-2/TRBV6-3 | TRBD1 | TGTGCCAGCGGGACAGACAATCAGCCCCAGCATTTT | CASGTDNQPQHF
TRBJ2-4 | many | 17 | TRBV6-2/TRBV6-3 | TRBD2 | TGTGCCAGCAGCTCGGGGACTAGCGGGTGGGTGAAGAGCATTCAGTACTTC | CASSSGTSGWVKSIQYF
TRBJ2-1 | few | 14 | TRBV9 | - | TGTGCCAGCAGCGTAGATTTAGGGATCGATGAGCAGTTCTTC | CASSVDLGIDEQFF
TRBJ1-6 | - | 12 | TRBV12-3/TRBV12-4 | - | TGTGCCAGCAGTTTGGATCATTCACCCCTCCACTTT | CASSLDHSPLHF
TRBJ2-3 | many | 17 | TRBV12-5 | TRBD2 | TGTGCTAGTGGTTTGGTACCACTAGCGGTTGAGTCAGATACGCAGTATTTT | CASGLVPLAVESDTQYF
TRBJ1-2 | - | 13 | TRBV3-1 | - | TGTGCCAGCAGCTCGGACAGAGTCTATGGCTACACCTTC | CASSSDRVYGYTF
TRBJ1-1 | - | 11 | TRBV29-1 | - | TGCAGCGTTAGGGGGGGGCCTGAAGCTTTCTTT | CSVRGGPEAFF
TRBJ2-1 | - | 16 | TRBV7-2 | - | TGTGCCAGCAGCCCCCTAACGGGAGACTACTACAATGAGCAGTTCTTC | CASSPLTGDYYNEQFF